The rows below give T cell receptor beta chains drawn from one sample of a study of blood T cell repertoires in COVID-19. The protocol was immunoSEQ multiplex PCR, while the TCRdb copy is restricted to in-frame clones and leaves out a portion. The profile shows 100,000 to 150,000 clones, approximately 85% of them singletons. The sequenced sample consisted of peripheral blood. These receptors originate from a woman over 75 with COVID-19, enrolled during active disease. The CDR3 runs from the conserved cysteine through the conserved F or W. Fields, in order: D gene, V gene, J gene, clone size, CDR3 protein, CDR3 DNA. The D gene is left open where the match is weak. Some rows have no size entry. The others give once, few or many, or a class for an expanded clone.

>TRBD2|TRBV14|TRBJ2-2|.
CASSESGRPLRELFF
TGTGCCAGCAGCGAGAGCGGGAGGCCCCTTCGGGAGCTGTTTTTT
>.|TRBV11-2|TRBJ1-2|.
CASRPLGGNYGYTF
TGTGCCAGCAGACCACTAGGGGGTAACTATGGCTACACCTTC
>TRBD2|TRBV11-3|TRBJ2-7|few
CASSFSSGSAEQYF
TGTGCCAGCAGCTTCTCCAGCGGGAGCGCCGAGCAGTACTTC
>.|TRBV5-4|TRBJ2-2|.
CASSLGRVGTGELFF
TGTGCCAGCAGCTTGGGGAGGGTCGGCACCGGGGAGCTGTTTTTT
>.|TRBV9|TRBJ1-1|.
CASSVTPSTEAFF
TGTGCCAGCAGCGTAACCCCGTCCACCGAGGCTTTCTTT
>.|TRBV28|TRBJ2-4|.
CASSSPGGAKNIQYF
TGTGCCAGCAGTTCCCCCGGGGGAGCCAAAAACATTCAGTACTTC
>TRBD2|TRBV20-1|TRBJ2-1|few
CSASQTSGTEQFF
TGCAGTGCTAGTCAGACTAGCGGGACTGAGCAGTTCTTC
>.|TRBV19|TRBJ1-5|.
CASSSGSPYSNQPQHF
TGTGCCAGTAGTTCGGGTTCCCCTTATAGCAATCAGCCCCAGCATTTT
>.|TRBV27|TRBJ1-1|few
CASSLSKQSGTEAFF
TGTGCCAGCAGTTTATCGAAACAAAGCGGGACTGAAGCTTTCTTT
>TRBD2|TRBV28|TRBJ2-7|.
CASKTGTSVPYEQYF
TGTGCCAGCAAAACCGGGACTAGTGTACCCTACGAGCAGTACTTC
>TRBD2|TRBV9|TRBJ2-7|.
CASSVGTSGGYEQYF
TGTGCCAGCAGCGTAGGGACTAGCGGGGGCTACGAGCAGTACTTC
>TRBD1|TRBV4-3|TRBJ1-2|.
CASSPYLPGQGAQRWVGYTF
TGCGCCAGCAGCCCCTACCTACCGGGACAGGGGGCCCAGAGGTGGGTTGGCTACACCTTC
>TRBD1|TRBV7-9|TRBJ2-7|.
CASSEGQVAFEQYF
TGTGCCAGCAGCGAGGGACAGGTGGCTTTCGAGCAGTACTTC
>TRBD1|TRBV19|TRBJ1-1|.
CASSNTGVTEAFF
TGTGCCAGTAGTAACACAGGGGTAACTGAAGCTTTCTTT
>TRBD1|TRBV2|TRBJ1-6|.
CASRDTGGRGNSPLHF
TGTGCCAGCAGGGACACAGGGGGCAGAGGTAATTCACCCCTCCACTTT
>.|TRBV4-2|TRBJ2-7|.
CASSQDHGSSYEQYF
TGTGCCAGCAGCCAAGATCACGGGAGCTCCTACGAGCAGTACTTC
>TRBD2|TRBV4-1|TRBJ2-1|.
CASSQVDMGLAAYNEQFF
TGCGCCAGCAGCCAAGTAGATATGGGACTAGCGGCTTACAATGAGCAGTTCTTC
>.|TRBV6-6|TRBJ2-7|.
CASCRGAGDIYEQYF
TGTGCCAGCTGCCGGGGGGCGGGAGATATTTACGAGCAGTACTTC
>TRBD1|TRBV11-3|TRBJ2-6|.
CASSPGTGDSGANVLTF
TGTGCCAGCAGCCCCGGGACAGGGGACTCTGGGGCCAACGTCCTGACTTTC
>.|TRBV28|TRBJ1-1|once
CASMTGRNTEAFF
TGTGCCAGCATGACAGGCCGGAACACTGAAGCTTTCTTT
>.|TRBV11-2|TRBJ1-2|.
CASSPGDIYGYTF
TGTGCCAGCAGCCCGGGGGATATCTATGGCTACACCTTC
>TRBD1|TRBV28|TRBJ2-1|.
CASSFPGQGYEQFF
TGTGCCAGCAGTTTCCCGGGACAGGGTTATGAGCAGTTCTTC
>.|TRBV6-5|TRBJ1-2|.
CASRTGGGYGYTF
TGTGCCAGCAGGACGGGTGGCGGGTATGGCTACACCTTC
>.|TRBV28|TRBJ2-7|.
CATVSGGRYEQYF
TGTGCCACCGTATCGGGGGGCAGATACGAGCAGTACTTC
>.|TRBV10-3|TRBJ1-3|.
CATHSGNTIYF
TGTGCCACCCACTCTGGAAACACCATATATTTT
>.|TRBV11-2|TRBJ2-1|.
CASSLLLTSSEQFF
TGTGCCAGCAGCTTACTTTTGACTAGTTCCGAGCAGTTCTTC
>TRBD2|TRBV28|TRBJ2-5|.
CASTPLAGGPFETQYF
TGTGCCAGCACCCCACTAGCGGGAGGGCCTTTCGAGACCCAGTACTTC
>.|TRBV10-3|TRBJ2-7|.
CAISETGSGEQYF
TGTGCCATCAGTGAGACAGGGTCGGGGGAGCAGTACTTC
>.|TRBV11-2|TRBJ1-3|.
CASSLQKGRNTIYF
TGTGCCAGCAGCTTACAAAAGGGGAGAAACACCATATATTTT
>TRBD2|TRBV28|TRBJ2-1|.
CASSPSGRGYNEQFF
TGTGCCAGCAGCCCTAGCGGGAGGGGTTACAATGAGCAGTTCTTC
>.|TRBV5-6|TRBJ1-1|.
CASSLKEMRAFF
TGTGCCAGCAGCTTGAAGGAGATGAGGGCTTTCTTT
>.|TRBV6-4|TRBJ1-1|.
CASSDTGNTEAFF
TGTGCCAGCAGTGACACGGGGAACACTGAAGCTTTCTTT
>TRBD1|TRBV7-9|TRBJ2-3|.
CASSTPGQGARDTQYF
TGTGCCAGCAGCACCCCGGGACAGGGTGCTAGAGATACGCAGTATTTT
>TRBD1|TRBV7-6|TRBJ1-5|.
CASSLDRGGEGNQPQHF
TGTGCCAGCAGCCTCGACAGGGGCGGTGAGGGCAATCAGCCCCAGCATTTT
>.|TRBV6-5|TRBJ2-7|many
CASKGVVDEQYF
TGTGCCAGCAAAGGGGTCGTCGACGAGCAGTACTTC
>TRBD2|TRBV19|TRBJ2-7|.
CASTPGGSGSLYEQYF
TGTGCCAGTACTCCCGGGGGTAGCGGGAGCTTGTACGAGCAGTACTTC
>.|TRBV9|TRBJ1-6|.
CASSPENSPLHF
TGTGCCAGCAGCCCCGAGAATTCACCCCTCCACTTT
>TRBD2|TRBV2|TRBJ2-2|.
CASSGTPTSGRAWELFF
TGTGCCAGCAGTGGGACGCCGACTAGCGGGAGGGCCTGGGAGCTGTTTTTT